This TCR beta chain emerged from a study of T cell responses to AZD1222 COVID-19 vaccine. Study details: Recipients boosted at about 4 weeks or about 12 weeks are pooled.

The CDR3 loop spans 14 amino acids. CDR1 is KGHSH and CDR2 is LQKENI in the germline V gene. The trim removed 3 bases at V and 7 bases at J, leaving 6 bases unmatched. Study-wide results and limits: Spike-spanning, vaccine-associated CD4 TCRs were dominant at 160-218 and 743-854.

This clone was seen a handful of times. What it binds is not known. Assay: immunoSEQ multiplex PCR; the TCRdb copy retains only in-frame clones and omits some. The sample has some 86,000 clones, roughly 80% seen once; the top ten hold over 20%. This receptor was identified in an adult in good health. The chain has TRBV18 and TRBJ2-7, with 10 bases aligning to TRBD1. This material consisted of peripheral blood, taken on day 0 of AZD1222 vaccination. CDR3 nucleotides: TGTGCCAGCTCACCCTCGACAGGGGGCGGGGAGCAGTACTTC. This translates into CASSPSTGGGEQYF.